This T cell receptor beta chain was found in a study of CD8 T cells in ankylosing spondylitis. V was shortened by 0 bases and J by 3 bases, with 10 bases between the two germline ends. Germline V CDR1 and CDR2: DFQATT, SNEGSKA (reference sequence). The length of the CDR3 is 14 residues. The authors made TCR beta libraries by quantitative 5'-RACE with molecular barcodes. One entry per CDR3 protein, called by TCRdb with MiXCR from the 5' RACE reads. The data contain 150,000 to 200,000 distinct CDR3 sequences, about 9.9% of them seen just once; the ten biggest clones take up just under 30%. This clonotype has a count of ten or more. The antigen remains unidentified. Whole-study results and caveats: In peripheral blood, disease-linked CD8+ clones occurred at relatively low frequencies. Reportedly, significant enrichment of disease-linked clones occurred in matched ankylosing spondylitis synovial fluid.

This receptor was taken from a male donor with ankylosing spondylitis or in good health (not recorded which). V and J are TRBV20-1 and TRBJ2-3; a possible D gene is TRBD2 (6 bases). Sequencing was done on a sample of blood, either unsorted or a sorted T cell fraction (not recorded which). This CDR3 is CSARDGRGTDTQYF. The CDR3 DNA is TGCAGTGCTAGAGACGGGCGGGGAACAGATACGCAGTATTTT.